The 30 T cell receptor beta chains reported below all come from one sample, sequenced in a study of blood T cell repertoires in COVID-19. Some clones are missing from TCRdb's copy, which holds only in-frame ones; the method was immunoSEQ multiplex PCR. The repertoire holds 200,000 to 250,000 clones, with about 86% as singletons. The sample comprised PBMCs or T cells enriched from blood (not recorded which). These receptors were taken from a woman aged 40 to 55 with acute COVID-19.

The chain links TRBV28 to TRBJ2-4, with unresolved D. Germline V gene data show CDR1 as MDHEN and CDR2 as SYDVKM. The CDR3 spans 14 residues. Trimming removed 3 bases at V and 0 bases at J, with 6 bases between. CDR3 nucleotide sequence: TGTGCCAGCAGTTTGCCGGTAGCCAAAAACATTCAGTACTTC. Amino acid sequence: CASSLPVAKNIQYF.

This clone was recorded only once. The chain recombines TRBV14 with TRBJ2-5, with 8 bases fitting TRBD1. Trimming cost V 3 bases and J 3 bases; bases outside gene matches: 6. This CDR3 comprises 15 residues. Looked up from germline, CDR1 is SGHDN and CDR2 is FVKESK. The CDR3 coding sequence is TGTGCCAGCAGCCACAGGACAGGGATTGAAGAGACCCAGTACTTC. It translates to CASSHRTGIEETQYF.

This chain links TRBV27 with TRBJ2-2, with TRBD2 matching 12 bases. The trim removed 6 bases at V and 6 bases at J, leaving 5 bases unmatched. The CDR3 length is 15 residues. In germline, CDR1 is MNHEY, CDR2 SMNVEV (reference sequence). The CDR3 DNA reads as TGTGCCAGCAGCCGACTAGCGGGGGCCCCCGGGGAGCTGTTTTTT. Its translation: CASSRLAGAPGELFF.

In DNA form, the CDR3 reads TGTGCCAGCAGCTTCTCAGGTCGGAACAATGAGCAGTTCTTC. Translation: CASSFSGRNNEQFF. The chain couples TRBV9 to TRBJ2-1; unclear D gene. Trimming took 4 bases from V and 5 from J, leaving 13 bases between them. This CDR3 has 14 residues. Germline V gene sequence: CDR1 SGDLS, CDR2 YYNGEE.

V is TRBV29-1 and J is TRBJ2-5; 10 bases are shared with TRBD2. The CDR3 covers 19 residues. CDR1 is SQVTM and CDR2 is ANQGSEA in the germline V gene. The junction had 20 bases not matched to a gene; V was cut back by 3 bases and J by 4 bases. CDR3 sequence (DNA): TGCAGCGTTGAGGGAGTGGAGAGGCTAGCGGGAGCGGTGGTAGAGACCCAGTACTTC. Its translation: CSVEGVERLAGAVVETQYF.

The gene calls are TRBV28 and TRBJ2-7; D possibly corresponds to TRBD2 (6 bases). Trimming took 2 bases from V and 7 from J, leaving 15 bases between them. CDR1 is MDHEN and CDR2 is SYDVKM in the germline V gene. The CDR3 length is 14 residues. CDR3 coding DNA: TGTGCCAGCAGTTTAACGGATCCTGGGGGGGAGCAGTACTTC. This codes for CASSLTDPGGEQYF.

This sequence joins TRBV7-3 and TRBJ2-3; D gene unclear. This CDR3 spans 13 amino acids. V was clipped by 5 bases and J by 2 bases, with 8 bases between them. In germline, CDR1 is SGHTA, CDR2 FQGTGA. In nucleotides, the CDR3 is TGTGCCAGCAGCGCCGGAGCCACAGATACGCAGTATTTT. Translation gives CASSAGATDTQYF.

In nucleotides, the CDR3 is TGTGCCAGCAGCTCGGACTGGGACTATGGCTACACCTTC. Amino acids: CASSSDWDYGYTF. The chain carries TRBV12-3 or TRBV12-4 and TRBJ1-2; D call uncertain. The V and J ends lost 6 bases and 3 bases respectively, with 11 bases between them. The CDR3 runs to 13 residues.

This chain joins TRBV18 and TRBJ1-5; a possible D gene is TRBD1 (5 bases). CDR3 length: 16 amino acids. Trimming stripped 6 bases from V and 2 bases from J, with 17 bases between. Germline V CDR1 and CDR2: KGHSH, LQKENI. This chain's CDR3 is CASSPGTPGGNQPQHF. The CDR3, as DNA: TGTGCCAGCTCCCCCGGTACCCCGGGGGGCAATCAGCCCCAGCATTTT.

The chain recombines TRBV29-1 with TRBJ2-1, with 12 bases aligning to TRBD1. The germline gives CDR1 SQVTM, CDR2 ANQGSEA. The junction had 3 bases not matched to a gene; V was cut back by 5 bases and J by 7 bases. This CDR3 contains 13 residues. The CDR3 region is CSVKGQGANEQFF. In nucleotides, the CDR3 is TGCAGCGTTAAGGGACAGGGGGCTAATGAGCAGTTCTTC.

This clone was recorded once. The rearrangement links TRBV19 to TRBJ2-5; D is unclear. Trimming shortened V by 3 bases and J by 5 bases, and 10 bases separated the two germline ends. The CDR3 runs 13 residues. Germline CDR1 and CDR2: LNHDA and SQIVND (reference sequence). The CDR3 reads CASSINAKETQYF. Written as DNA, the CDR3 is TGTGCCAGTAGTATTAACGCGAAGGAGACCCAGTACTTC.

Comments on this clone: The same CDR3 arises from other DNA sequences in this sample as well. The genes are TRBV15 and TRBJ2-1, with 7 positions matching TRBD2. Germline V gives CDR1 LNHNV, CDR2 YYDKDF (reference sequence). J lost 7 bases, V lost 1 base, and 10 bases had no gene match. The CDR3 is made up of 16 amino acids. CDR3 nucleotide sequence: TGTGCCACCAGCAGAGGGGCTGCGGGAGTGGGAAATGAGCAGTTCTTC. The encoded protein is CATSRGAAGVGNEQFF.

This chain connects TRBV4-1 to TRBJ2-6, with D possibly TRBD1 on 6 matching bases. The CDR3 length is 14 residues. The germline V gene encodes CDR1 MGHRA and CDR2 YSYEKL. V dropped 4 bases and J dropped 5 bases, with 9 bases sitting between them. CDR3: CASSPQGWANVLTF. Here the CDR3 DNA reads TGCGCCAGCAGCCCACAGGGTTGGGCCAACGTCCTGACTTTC.

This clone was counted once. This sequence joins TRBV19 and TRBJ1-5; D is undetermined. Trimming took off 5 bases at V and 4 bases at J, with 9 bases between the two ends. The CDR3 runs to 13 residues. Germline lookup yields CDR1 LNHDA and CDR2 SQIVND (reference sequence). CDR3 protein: CASSSTPNQPQHF. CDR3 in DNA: TGTGCCAGTAGTTCAACACCGAATCAGCCCCAGCATTTT.

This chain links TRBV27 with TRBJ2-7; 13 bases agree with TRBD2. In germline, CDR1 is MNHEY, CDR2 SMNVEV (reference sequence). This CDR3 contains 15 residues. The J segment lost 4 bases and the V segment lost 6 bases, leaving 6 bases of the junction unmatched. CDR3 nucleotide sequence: TGTGCCAGCAGAGCACTAGCGGGAGGGAGGTACGAGCAGTACTTC. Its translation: CASRALAGGRYEQYF.

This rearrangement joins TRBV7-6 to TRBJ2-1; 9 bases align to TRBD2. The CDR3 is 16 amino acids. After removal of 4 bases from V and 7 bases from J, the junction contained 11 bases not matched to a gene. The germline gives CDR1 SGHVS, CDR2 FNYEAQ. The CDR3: CASSSSGLAGRNEQFF. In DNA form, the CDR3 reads TGTGCCAGCAGCTCCTCCGGGCTAGCGGGAAGAAATGAGCAGTTCTTC.

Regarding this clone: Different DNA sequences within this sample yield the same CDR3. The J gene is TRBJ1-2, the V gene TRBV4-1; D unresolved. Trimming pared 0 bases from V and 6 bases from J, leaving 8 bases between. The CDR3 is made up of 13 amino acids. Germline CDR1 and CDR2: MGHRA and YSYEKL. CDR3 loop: CASSQDRGNGYTF. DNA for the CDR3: TGCGCCAGCAGCCAAGATCGGGGAAATGGCTACACCTTC.

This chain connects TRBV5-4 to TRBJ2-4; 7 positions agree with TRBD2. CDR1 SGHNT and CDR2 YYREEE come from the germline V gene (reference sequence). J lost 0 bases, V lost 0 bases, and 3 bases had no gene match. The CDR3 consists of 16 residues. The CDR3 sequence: CASSLGTSLAKNIQYF. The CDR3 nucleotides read TGTGCCAGCAGCTTGGGGACTAGTTTAGCCAAAAACATTCAGTACTTC.

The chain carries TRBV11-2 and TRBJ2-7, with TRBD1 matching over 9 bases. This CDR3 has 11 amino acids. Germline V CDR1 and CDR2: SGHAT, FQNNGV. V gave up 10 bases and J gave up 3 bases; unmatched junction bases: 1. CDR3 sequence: CATGQGYEQYF. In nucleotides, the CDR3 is TGTGCCACGGGACAGGGCTACGAGCAGTACTTC.

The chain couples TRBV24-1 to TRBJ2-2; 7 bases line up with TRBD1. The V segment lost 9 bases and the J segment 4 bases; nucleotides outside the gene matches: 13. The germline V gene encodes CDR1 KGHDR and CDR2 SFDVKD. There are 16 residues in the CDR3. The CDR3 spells CATAKSGDRLTGELFF. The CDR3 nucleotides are TGTGCCACCGCCAAATCCGGGGACAGACTCACCGGGGAGCTGTTTTTT.

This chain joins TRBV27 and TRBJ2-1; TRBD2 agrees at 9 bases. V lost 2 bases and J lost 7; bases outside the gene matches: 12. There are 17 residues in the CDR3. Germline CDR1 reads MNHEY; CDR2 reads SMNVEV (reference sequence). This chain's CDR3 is CASSLVPSGNAWNEQFF. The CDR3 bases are TGTGCCAGCAGTTTAGTTCCTAGCGGGAATGCGTGGAATGAGCAGTTCTTC.

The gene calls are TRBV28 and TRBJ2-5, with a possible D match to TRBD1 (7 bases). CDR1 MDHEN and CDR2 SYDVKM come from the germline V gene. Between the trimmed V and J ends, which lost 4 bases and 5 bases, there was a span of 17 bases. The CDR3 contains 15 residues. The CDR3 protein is CASSSRGGGAETQYF. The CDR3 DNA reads TGTGCCAGCAGTTCCAGAGGAGGGGGCGCGGAGACCCAGTACTTC.

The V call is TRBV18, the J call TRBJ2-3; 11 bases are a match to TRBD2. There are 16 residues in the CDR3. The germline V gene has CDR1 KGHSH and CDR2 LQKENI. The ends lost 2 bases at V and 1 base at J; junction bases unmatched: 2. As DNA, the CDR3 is TGTGCCAGCTCACCAAAACTAGCGGGAGGCACAGATACGCAGTATTTT. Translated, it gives CASSPKLAGGTDTQYF.

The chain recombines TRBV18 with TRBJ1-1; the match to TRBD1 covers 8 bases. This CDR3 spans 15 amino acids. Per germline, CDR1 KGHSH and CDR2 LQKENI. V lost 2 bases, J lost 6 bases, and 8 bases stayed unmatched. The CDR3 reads CASSPRTGRFSEAFF. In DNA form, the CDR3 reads TGTGCCAGCTCACCAAGGACAGGGAGGTTCTCTGAAGCTTTCTTT. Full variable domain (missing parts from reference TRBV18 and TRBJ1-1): NAGVMQNPRHLVRRRGQEARLRCSPMKGHSHVYWYRQLPEEGLKFMVYLQKENIIDESGMPKERFSAEFPKEGPSILRIQQVVRGDSAAYFCASSPRTGRFSEAFFGQGTRLTVV.

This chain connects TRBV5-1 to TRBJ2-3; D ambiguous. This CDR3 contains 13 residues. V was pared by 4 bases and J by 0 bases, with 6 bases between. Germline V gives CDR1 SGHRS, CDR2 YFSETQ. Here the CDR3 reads CASSPTSTDTQYF. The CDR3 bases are TGCGCCAGCAGCCCCACTAGCACAGATACGCAGTATTTT. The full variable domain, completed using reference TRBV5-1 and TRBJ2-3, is KAGVTQTPRYLIKTRGQQVTLSCSPISGHRSVSWYQQTPGQGLQFLFEYFSETQRNKGNFPGRFSGRQFSNSRSEMNVSTLELGDSALYLCASSPTSTDTQYFGPGTRLTVL.

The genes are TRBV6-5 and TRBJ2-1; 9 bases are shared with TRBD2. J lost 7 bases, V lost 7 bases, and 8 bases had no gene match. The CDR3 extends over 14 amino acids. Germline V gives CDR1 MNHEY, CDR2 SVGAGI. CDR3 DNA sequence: TGTGCCAGCACGAAGGTAGCGGGAGTGAATGAGCAGTTCTTC. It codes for CASTKVAGVNEQFF.

Here the CDR3 reads CASSLPAETTSVDNQPQHF. As DNA, the CDR3 is TGTGCCAGCAGTTTACCCGCGGAAACGACGTCGGTTGACAATCAGCCCCAGCATTTT. V and J are TRBV28 and TRBJ1-5; no definite D call. Trimming took off 2 bases at V and 3 bases at J, with 23 bases between the two ends. The CDR3 has 19 residues. From germline, CDR1 is MDHEN and CDR2 SYDVKM.

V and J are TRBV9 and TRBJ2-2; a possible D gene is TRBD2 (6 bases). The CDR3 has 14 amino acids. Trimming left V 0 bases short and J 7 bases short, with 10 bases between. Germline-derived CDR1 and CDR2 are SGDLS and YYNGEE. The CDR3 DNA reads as TGTGCCAGCAGCGTAGTCGGGGGAGGCGGGGAGCTGTTTTTT. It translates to CASSVVGGGGELFF.

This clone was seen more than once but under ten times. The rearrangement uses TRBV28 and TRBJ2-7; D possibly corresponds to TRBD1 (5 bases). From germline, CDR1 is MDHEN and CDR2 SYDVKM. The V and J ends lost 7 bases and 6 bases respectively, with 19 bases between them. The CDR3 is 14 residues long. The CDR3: CASKIQGTLIEQYF. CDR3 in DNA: TGTGCCAGCAAGATCCAGGGTACCCTCATCGAGCAGTACTTC.

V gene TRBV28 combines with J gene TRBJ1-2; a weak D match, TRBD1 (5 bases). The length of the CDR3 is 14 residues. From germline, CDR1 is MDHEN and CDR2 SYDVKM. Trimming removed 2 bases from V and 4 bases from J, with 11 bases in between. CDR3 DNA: TGTGCCAGCAGTTTAGCGGGGGACCTCTATGGCTACACCTTC. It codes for CASSLAGDLYGYTF.